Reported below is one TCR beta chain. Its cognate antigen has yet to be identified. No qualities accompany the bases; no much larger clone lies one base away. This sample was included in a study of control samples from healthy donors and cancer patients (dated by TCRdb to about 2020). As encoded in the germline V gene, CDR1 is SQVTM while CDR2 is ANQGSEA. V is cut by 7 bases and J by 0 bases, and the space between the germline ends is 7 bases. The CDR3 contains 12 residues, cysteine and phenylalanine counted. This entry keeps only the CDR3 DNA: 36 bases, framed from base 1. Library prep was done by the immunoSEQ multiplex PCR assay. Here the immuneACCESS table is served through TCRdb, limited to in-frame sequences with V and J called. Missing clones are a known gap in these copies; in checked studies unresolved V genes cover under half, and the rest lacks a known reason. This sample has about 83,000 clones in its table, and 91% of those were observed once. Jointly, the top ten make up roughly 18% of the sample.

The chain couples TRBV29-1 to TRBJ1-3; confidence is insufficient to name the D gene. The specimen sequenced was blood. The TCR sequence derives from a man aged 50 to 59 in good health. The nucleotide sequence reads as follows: TGCAGCGCGTGGAGCTCTGGAAACACCATATATTTT. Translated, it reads CSAWSSGNTIYF.